The next 25 T cell receptor beta chains were all read from a single sample in a study of T cells after yellow fever vaccination (dated by TCRdb to about 2019). The library was built by means of 5' RACE. Sequencing was carried out with an Illumina HiSeq 2500. The public reads were reanalyzed by TCRdb: fastp trimming at Q25, MiXCR alignment, in-frame beta chains only. Merged by CDR3 protein, the rows form single entries marked with the most common genes and DNA. The sample includes roughly 11,000 distinct CDR3 sequences, with about 5% observed a single time. About 0.94% of the sample is taken by the ten largest. The treatment or condition label, as the study defines it: live attenuated yellow fever vaccine strain. The specimen was PBMCs, either bulk or a sorted T-cell subset (CD4+, CD8+, memory, or dextramer-sorted; not recorded which), collected on the day of the yellow fever booster vaccination. Receptor source: a man younger than 45 who received the YFV17D yellow fever vaccine.

This clonotype is deemed medium-sized. The genes are TRBV18 and TRBJ1-2, with 7 bases identical to TRBD1. The ends lost 4 bases at V and 0 bases at J; junction bases unmatched: 5. CDR1 KGHSH and CDR2 LQKENI come from the germline V gene. The CDR3 spans 15 residues. The CDR3 protein is CASSLQTGPNYGYTF. In DNA, the CDR3 is TGTGCCAGCTCACTTCAGACAGGGCCTAACTATGGCTACACCTTC. Variable domain in full (rest from reference TRBV18 and TRBJ1-2): NAGVMQNPRHLVRRRGQEARLRCSPMKGHSHVYWYRQLPEEGLKFMVYLQKENIIDESGMPKERFSAEFPKEGPSILRIQQVVRGDSAAYFCASSLQTGPNYGYTFGSGTRLTVV.

This clonotype has at least ten counts. The CDR3 loop is CASRGVGTQYF. Here the CDR3 DNA reads TGTGCCAGCCGGGGGGTTGGGACCCAGTACTTC. This chain joins TRBV27 and TRBJ2-5; 7 nucleotides agree with TRBD2. Germline V lookup: CDR1 MNHEY, CDR2 SMNVEV (reference sequence). V was pared by 8 bases and J by 7 bases, with 4 bases of the junction left unmatched. This CDR3 is 11 amino acids long.

This clonotype came up a few times. This chain joins TRBV5-1 and TRBJ2-6, with unresolved D. Germline assignment: CDR1 SGHRS and CDR2 YFSETQ. The CDR3 sequence is 14 residues long. V lost 0 bases and J 8 bases, leaving 9 bases between the germline ends. This CDR3 reads CASSLDLGTNVLTF. CDR3 DNA: TGCGCCAGCAGCTTGGACCTGGGTACCAACGTCCTGACTTTC.

This clonotype was seen many times. The V call is TRBV25-1, the J call TRBJ1-5; no clear D. The CDR3 loop spans 17 amino acids. The germline V and J ends were trimmed by 6 bases and 0 bases, with 18 bases remaining between them. Germline V CDR1 and CDR2: MGHDK, SYGVNS. This CDR3 reads CASSWGTSGDSNQPQHF. The CDR3 DNA reads TGTGCCAGCAGCTGGGGTACGTCCGGGGATAGCAATCAGCCCCAGCATTTT.

This clonotype showed up many times. The CDR3 nucleotides are TGTGCCACCAGCAGGGGAACCGGGACAGTTGAGCAGTACTTC. It yields the protein CATSRGTGTVEQYF. The chain links TRBV15 to TRBJ2-7, with TRBD1 matching over 7 bases. This CDR3 contains 14 residues. Germline CDR1 and CDR2: LNHNV and YYDKDF (reference sequence). V lost 3 bases, J lost 7 bases, and 9 bases stayed unmatched.

This clonotype was seen ten or more times. This sequence joins TRBV5-4 and TRBJ2-2, with 9 bases aligning to TRBD2. Germline V CDR1 and CDR2: SGHNT, YYREEE (reference sequence). The CDR3 sequence is 16 residues long. With 4 bases clipped from V and 3 bases from J, the junction kept 7 bases outside the gene matches. CDR3 sequence (DNA): TGTGCCAGCAGCCAGGCGGGGGGGGCCTACACCGGGGAGCTGTTTTTT. Its protein product is CASSQAGGAYTGELFF.

This clonotype has at least ten counts. V is TRBV28 and J is TRBJ2-3; 9 bases are a match to TRBD1. The junction had 12 bases not matched to a gene; V was cut back by 4 bases and J by 4 bases. The CDR3 loop spans 17 amino acids. Germline values: CDR1 MDHEN, CDR2 SYDVKM. The CDR3: CASSSPLGTGFADTQYF. Written as DNA, the CDR3 is TGTGCCAGCAGTTCCCCCCTCGGGACAGGGTTTGCAGATACGCAGTATTTT.

This clonotype was recorded many times. The chain links TRBV6-5 to TRBJ1-4; unclear D gene. Trimming took 6 bases from V and 5 from J, leaving 16 bases between them. Germline CDR1 and CDR2: MNHEY and SVGAGI. This CDR3 comprises 15 residues. As DNA, the CDR3 is TGTGCCAGCAGACGGGTGGACGACTTAAATGAAAAACTGTTTTTT. Translation gives CASRRVDDLNEKLFF.

The chain links TRBV11-2 to TRBJ1-2; weak D call: TRBD1 (6 bases). Trimming took off 11 bases at V and 2 bases at J, with 15 bases between the two ends. Germline V gene sequence: CDR1 SGHAT, CDR2 FQNNGV. This CDR3 contains 13 residues. The CDR3: CACCLGQNYGYTF. The CDR3, as DNA: TGTGCCTGCTGCCTAGGACAGAACTATGGCTACACCTTC. The full variable domain, rest sourced from reference TRBV11-2 and TRBJ1-2, is EAGVAQSPRYKIIEKRQSVAFWCNPISGHATLYWYQQILGQGPKLLIQFQNNGVVDDSQLPKDRFSAERLKGVDSTLKIQPAKLEDSAVYLCACCLGQNYGYTFGSGTRLTVV.

In its sample, this clonotype was seen many times. The DNA is omitted, as the CDR3 cannot be located on it reliably, and the CDR3 follows TCRdb's listing. The gene calls are TRBV12-3 or TRBV12-4 and TRBJ2-3; TRBD2 is the table's D call, not checked against the DNA. The CDR3 sequence runs 17 residues, both termini included. The CDR3 region is CASSSSRDLTGTDTQYF.

This clonotype was counted at least ten times. V and J are TRBV7-3 and TRBJ2-2; D unresolved. The CDR3 is 12 amino acids. Germline CDR1 SGHTA, CDR2 FQGTGA. V lost 5 bases and J lost 6, with 7 bases in between. The CDR3 sequence is CASSQEAGELFF. CDR3 DNA sequence: TGTGCCAGCAGCCAAGAGGCCGGGGAGCTGTTTTTT.

Details on this clonotype: Compared with germline, one end of the junction differs, possibly owing to a read error. The rearrangement uses TRBV29-1 and TRBJ2-1; D call uncertain. Looked up from germline, CDR1 is SQVTM and CDR2 is ANQGSEA. The CDR3 extends over 11 amino acids. CDR3 in amino acids: CSVEDPSRLRF. In nucleotides, the CDR3 is TGCAGCGTTGAAGATCCGAGCCGGCTTCGGTTC.

This clonotype was found many times. The V and J genes are TRBV5-1 and TRBJ2-1, with D possibly TRBD2 on 6 matching bases. Germline V gene sequence: CDR1 SGHRS, CDR2 YFSETQ. The CDR3 extends over 15 amino acids. Trimming took off 2 bases at V and 3 bases at J, with 12 bases between the two ends. The CDR3 loop reads CASSFSGEHYNEQFF. CDR3 DNA sequence: TGCGCCAGCAGCTTTTCGGGAGAGCACTACAATGAGCAGTTCTTC.

This clonotype was recorded many times. One end of the junction is discordant with germline, which a read error may explain. The J gene is TRBJ2-5, the V gene TRBV7-7, with 8 bases matching TRBD2. This CDR3 comprises 13 residues. CDR1 and CDR2 (germline): SSHAT, FNYEAQ (reference sequence). The CDR3 coding sequence is TGTGCTAGCAGCTCCAGCGGGAGTGAGACCCAGTACTTC. Its protein is CASSSSGSETQYF.

This clonotype was seen many times. The rearrangement joins TRBV20-1 to TRBJ1-4; 8 bases map to TRBD1. Per germline, CDR1 DFQATT and CDR2 SNEGSKA (reference sequence). Trimming removed 1 base from V and 7 bases from J; junction bases left unmatched: 8. The CDR3 sequence is 15 residues long. The CDR3 reads CSARGAGGDGEKLFF. The CDR3 nucleotides read TGCAGTGCTAGAGGGGCAGGGGGCGACGGTGAAAAACTGTTTTTT.

This clonotype was found many times. J is TRBJ1-5 and V is TRBV2, with D possibly matching TRBD1 (6 bases). CDR3 length: 15 residues. With 2 bases removed from V and 3 bases from J, the gap between germline ends came to 11 bases. Germline V CDR1 and CDR2: SNHLY, FYNNEI. CDR3 loop: CASSEWGASNQPQHF. The CDR3 DNA sequence: TGTGCCAGCAGTGAATGGGGGGCTTCCAATCAGCCCCAGCATTTT.

This clonotype ranks as medium-sized. The rearrangement uses TRBV4-2 and TRBJ1-5; possibly TRBD1 for D (5 bases). The CDR3 runs 15 residues. Per germline, CDR1 LGHNA and CDR2 YNFKEQ. V was shortened by 0 bases and J by 4 bases, with 10 bases between the two germline ends. The CDR3 bases are TGTGCCAGCAGCCAAGATCTGGCAGGGAATCAGCCCCAGCATTTT. Translation: CASSQDLAGNQPQHF.

Judged by abundance, this clonotype is medium-sized. The chain has TRBV4-3 and TRBJ2-7, with 8 bases aligning to TRBD1. Germline V lookup: CDR1 LGHNA, CDR2 YSLEER. J was trimmed by 4 bases and V by 0 bases; bases with no gene match: 11. The CDR3 spans 17 residues. The CDR3 DNA follows: TGCGCCAGCAGCCAAGACGTCGCCGGGACAGGACATTACGAGCAGTACTTC. Encoded protein: CASSQDVAGTGHYEQYF.

This clonotype was seen ten or more times. The chain couples TRBV29-1 to TRBJ2-3; D unresolved. This CDR3 is built from 12 residues. V was cut by 7 bases and J by 0 bases, with 8 bases left in between. Germline CDR1 SQVTM, CDR2 ANQGSEA. The CDR3 DNA follows: TGCAGCGCCGGACCTAGCACAGATACGCAGTATTTT. Translating gives CSAGPSTDTQYF.

This clonotype was recorded many times. V gene TRBV18 combines with J gene TRBJ2-1; 13 nucleotides agree with TRBD2. Germline values: CDR1 KGHSH, CDR2 LQKENI. The CDR3 consists of 17 residues. V shed 0 bases, J shed 7 bases, and the junction held 6 bases outside the gene matches. The CDR3 loop reads CASSPPFTSGRENEQFF. CDR3 bases: TGTGCCAGCTCACCACCCTTCACTAGCGGGAGGGAAAATGAGCAGTTCTTC.

This clonotype was observed at least ten times. This chain connects TRBV5-4 to TRBJ2-1; 7 positions agree with TRBD2. Germline CDR1 and CDR2: SGHNT and YYREEE (reference sequence). V was pared by 4 bases and J by 4 bases, with 8 bases of the junction left unmatched. This CDR3 is built from 15 residues. As DNA, the CDR3 is TGTGCCAGCAGCATGAGGGGAGGGAAATACAATGAGCAGTTCTTC. Protein product: CASSMRGGKYNEQFF.

This clonotype was seen at least ten times. V is TRBV19 and J is TRBJ2-1, with 8 bases aligning to TRBD2. The germline V gene has CDR1 LNHDA and CDR2 SQIVND (reference sequence). The CDR3 has 13 residues. V lost 6 bases to trimming and J lost 7 bases; unmatched junction nucleotides: 5. The CDR3 sequence is CASSRPGGNEQFF. The CDR3 bases are TGTGCCAGTAGCCGACCGGGGGGGAATGAGCAGTTCTTC. The variable domain in full, completed from reference TRBV19 and TRBJ2-1, reads DGGITQSPKYLFRKEGQNVTLSCEQNLNHDAMYWYRQDPGQGLRLIYYSQIVNDFQKGDIAEGYSVSREKKESFPLTVTSAQKNPTAFYLCASSRPGGNEQFFGPGTRLTVL.

This clonotype was seen at least ten times. V gene TRBV20-1 combines with J gene TRBJ2-5; 13 bases fit TRBD2. The ends lost 3 bases at V and 1 base at J; junction bases unmatched: 5. The CDR3 loop spans 16 amino acids. Germline-derived CDR1 and CDR2 are DFQATT and SNEGSKA (reference sequence). The CDR3 DNA follows: TGCAGTGCTAGTGGACTAGCGGGAGCCCTCCAAGAGACCCAGTACTTC. This translates into CSASGLAGALQETQYF.

This clonotype was seen repeatedly, ten times or more. The junction differs from germline at one of its ends, possibly a read error. The chain employs TRBV7-7 and TRBJ2-2; a weak D match, TRBD2 (7 bases). The CDR3 totals 16 residues. Germline V gene lookup returns CDR1 SSHAT and CDR2 FNYEAQ (reference sequence). CDR3 protein: CASSLTAGAYSGELFF. In DNA form, the CDR3 reads TGTGCTAGCAGCTTAACGGCGGGGGCGTATAGCGGGGAGCTGTTTTTT.

By sample share, this clonotype is medium-sized. This rearrangement joins TRBV20-1 to TRBJ2-1, with 7 bases identical to TRBD2. CDR1 and CDR2 from the germline V gene are DFQATT and SNEGSKA (reference sequence). V shed 5 bases, J shed 10 bases, and the junction held 5 bases outside the gene matches. The CDR3 totals 11 residues. Here the CDR3 DNA reads TGCAGTGCTCGGGAGCGGGGAGAGCAGTTCTTC. This sequence encodes CSARERGEQFF.